Following are 26 T cell receptor beta chains from one sample sequenced in a study of blood T cell repertoires in COVID-19. Method: immunoSEQ multiplex PCR; TCRdb's copy keeps in-frame clones and lacks some. This table holds 150,000 to 200,000 clones, about 86% found once. The sequencing sample was made of peripheral blood. The origin of the receptors is a woman older than 75 with acute or convalescent COVID-19.

The V and J genes are TRBV6-4 and TRBJ2-5; D perhaps matches TRBD2 (6 bases). V was shortened by 6 bases and J by 2 bases, with 16 bases between the two germline ends. Looked up from germline, CDR1 is MRHNA and CDR2 is SNTAGT. The length of the CDR3 is 15 residues. The CDR3 DNA reads TGTGCCAGCAGCCCCCAACCCGGGAGACAAGAGACCCAGTACTTC. Amino acid sequence: CASSPQPGRQETQYF.

The gene calls are TRBV3-1 (or the pseudogene TRBV3-2) and TRBJ2-3; no clear D. This CDR3 is 16 amino acids long. Deletions cut 2 bases from V and 2 bases from J, with 14 bases between. The germline V gene has CDR1 LGHDT and CDR2 YNNKEL (reference sequence). CDR3 DNA sequence: TGTGCCAGCAGCCAATTGTCTGCTAGGCCCACAGATACGCAGTATTTT. This translates into CASSQLSARPTDTQYF.

This chain connects TRBV27 to TRBJ1-6; TRBD1 matches 10 bases. With V trimmed by 5 bases and J by 5 bases, 15 bases remained unmatched. This CDR3 contains 19 residues. Germline values: CDR1 MNHEY, CDR2 SMNVEV (reference sequence). The CDR3 coding sequence is TGTGCCAGCAGTGACAGATGGGACAGGGGAGCGGTGAATAATTCACCCCTCCACTTT. This codes for CASSDRWDRGAVNNSPLHF.

This clone has just a few counts. The chain uses TRBV11-2 and TRBJ1-4; 8 nucleotides match TRBD1. The ends lost 6 bases at V and 4 bases at J; junction bases unmatched: 7. The CDR3 contains 15 residues. In germline, CDR1 is SGHAT, CDR2 FQNNGV. CDR3 region: CASRRDRGRNEKLFF. CDR3 nucleotide sequence: TGTGCCAGCAGACGAGACAGGGGCCGTAATGAAAAACTGTTTTTT.

This clone occurred once. V gene TRBV28 combines with J gene TRBJ1-5, with TRBD1 as a possible D gene (6 bases). V lost 5 bases, J lost 6 bases, and 23 bases lay in between. Germline-derived CDR1 and CDR2 are MDHEN and SYDVKM. The CDR3 has 17 residues. In DNA, the CDR3 is TGTGCCAGCAGTCGCGTCGGCACCCTGGGGGCAAGTCAGCCCCAGCATTTT. Protein product: CASSRVGTLGASQPQHF.

This clone turned up a few times. The chain links TRBV30 to TRBJ1-5; 7 nucleotides match TRBD1. The CDR3 extends over 17 amino acids. J was trimmed by 4 bases and V by 2 bases; bases with no gene match: 14. The germline gives CDR1 GTSNPN, CDR2 SVGIG (reference sequence). The CDR3 reads CAWSRTRTGTDNQPQHF. The CDR3 coding sequence is TGTGCCTGGAGTCGAACAAGGACCGGGACAGATAATCAGCCCCAGCATTTT.

This clone appeared many times. The J gene is TRBJ1-2, the V gene TRBV5-1, with 8 bases identical to TRBD1. The trim removed 4 bases at V and 2 bases at J, leaving 22 bases unmatched. Per the germline V gene, CDR1 is SGHRS and CDR2 is YFSETQ. The CDR3 length is 20 residues. As DNA, the CDR3 is TGCGCCAGCAGCCCGGGGACAGGTCTCCCCCTAGGCCAAAGCAACTATGGCTACACCTTC. Translating gives CASSPGTGLPLGQSNYGYTF.

This clone appeared once. The V and J genes are TRBV5-1 and TRBJ1-4, with 7 nucleotides matching TRBD1. The CDR3 length is 15 residues. The V and J ends lost 2 bases and 5 bases, in that order; junction bases with no gene match: 6. Germline-derived CDR1 and CDR2 are SGHRS and YFSETQ. The CDR3 DNA reads TGCGCCAGCAGCTTAGGGGACAGAAACAATGAAAAACTGTTTTTT. It is translated as CASSLGDRNNEKLFF.

This clone was found a few times. The V gene is TRBV15, the J gene TRBJ1-3; 10 bases agree with TRBD1. This CDR3 is built from 16 residues. Germline lookup yields CDR1 LNHNV and CDR2 YYDKDF (reference sequence). J was trimmed by 2 bases and V by 1 base; bases with no gene match: 2. The CDR3 region has the DNA TGTGCCACCAGCAGAGGGGACAGGGGCGCTGGAAACACCATATATTTT. Its protein is CATSRGDRGAGNTIYF.

In nucleotides, the CDR3 is TGTGCCTGGAGTACGGCAGGGGGGCACGAGCAGTACTTC. This codes for CAWSTAGGHEQYF. V is TRBV30 and J is TRBJ2-7; D is perhaps TRBD1 (7 bases). Germline-derived CDR1 and CDR2 are GTSNPN and SVGIG (reference sequence). The CDR3 consists of 13 residues. Trimming shortened V by 2 bases and J by 5 bases, and 13 bases separated the two germline ends.

This clone was seen many times. The chain combines TRBV6-6 with TRBJ2-5; 8 positions match TRBD2. The CDR3 contains 15 residues. After removal of 10 bases from V and 2 bases from J, the junction contained 12 bases not matched to a gene. Germline V gives CDR1 MNHNY, CDR2 SVGAGI (reference sequence). The CDR3 nucleotides read TGTGCCACCAAGAGACCGGGGGGGCCTCAAGAGACCCAGTACTTC. Translation gives CATKRPGGPQETQYF.

The sample holds one count of this clone. V usage is TRBV9 and J usage is TRBJ2-1, with 13 bases fitting TRBD2. Germline lookup yields CDR1 SGDLS and CDR2 YYNGEE. CDR3 length equals 17 residues. Trimming cost V 0 bases and J 4 bases; bases outside gene matches: 4. The chain's CDR3 is CASSVATSGGAYNEQFF. The CDR3, as DNA: TGTGCCAGCAGCGTAGCAACTAGCGGGGGGGCTTACAATGAGCAGTTCTTC.

The chain couples TRBV11-1 to TRBJ1-3, with TRBD1 matching 8 bases. CDR1 is SGHAT and CDR2 is FQDESV in the germline V gene (reference sequence). The CDR3 sequence is 15 residues long. Losses at the gene ends were 5 bases for V and 2 bases for J; bases not matched to a gene: 5. CDR3 coding DNA: TGTGCCAGCAGCGCGACCAGGGGGCCTGGAAACACCATATATTTT. It codes for CASSATRGPGNTIYF.

The genes are TRBV28 and TRBJ2-3, with D tentatively TRBD2 (6 bases). Germline V lookup: CDR1 MDHEN, CDR2 SYDVKM. Trimming took 3 bases from V and 2 from J, leaving 12 bases between them. There are 15 residues in the CDR3. CDR3 coding DNA: TGTGCCAGCAGTTTGCCCGGGAGCAACACAGATACGCAGTATTTT. Protein sequence: CASSLPGSNTDTQYF.

The chain recombines TRBV13 with TRBJ2-1; 7 positions agree with TRBD1. V lost 0 bases and J lost 8; bases outside the gene matches: 10. The CDR3 runs to 16 residues. Germline CDR1 reads PRHDT; CDR2 reads FYEKMQ (reference sequence). Here the CDR3 reads CASSLGQRQGRDEQFF. DNA for the CDR3: TGTGCCAGCAGCTTAGGCCAAAGACAGGGAAGGGATGAGCAGTTCTTC.

V usage is TRBV5-6 and J usage is TRBJ1-2; 7 nucleotides line up with TRBD1. With V trimmed by 7 bases and J by 3 bases, 9 bases remained unmatched. From germline, CDR1 is SGHDT and CDR2 YYEEEE. This CDR3 spans 14 amino acids. For the CDR3, the DNA is TGTGCCAGCGCCCCAGGACAGGTGTACTATGGCTACACCTTC. Its protein product is CASAPGQVYYGYTF.

V usage is TRBV28 and J usage is TRBJ2-2; D perhaps matches TRBD2 (6 bases). Germline V gene lookup returns CDR1 MDHEN and CDR2 SYDVKM. This CDR3 is 16 amino acids long. The V end was cut by 4 bases, the J end by 4 bases, with 16 bases between. This CDR3 is CASSSGTGAGTGELFF. The CDR3 DNA sequence: TGTGCCAGCAGTTCCGGGACTGGTGCGGGCACCGGGGAGCTGTTTTTT.

The chain carries TRBV7-2 and TRBJ2-2; TRBD2 matches 10 bases. Germline V gene sequence: CDR1 SGHTA, CDR2 FQGNSA. There are 16 residues in the CDR3. V trimming: 5 bases; J trimming: 5 bases; junction bases outside the gene matches: 8. The CDR3 is CASSTPSGGGTGELFF. CDR3 in DNA: TGTGCCAGCAGCACCCCTAGCGGGGGTGGGACCGGGGAGCTGTTTTTT.

The chain uses TRBV19 and TRBJ1-6, with D possibly TRBD1 on 5 matching bases. CDR3 size: 13 residues. Deletions cut 2 bases from V and 6 bases from J, with 5 bases between. CDR1 and CDR2 (germline): LNHDA, SQIVND (reference sequence). The CDR3 sequence is CASSIQGNSPLHF. The CDR3 nucleotides are TGTGCCAGTAGTATACAGGGTAATTCACCCCTCCACTTT.

The genes are TRBV6-5 and TRBJ2-2; the match to TRBD2 covers 12 bases. CDR1 and CDR2 from the germline V gene are MNHEY and SVGAGI. The CDR3 is 14 residues long. The ends lost 5 bases at V and 9 bases at J; junction bases unmatched: 4. As DNA, the CDR3 is TGTGCCAGCAGTCCTAGCGGGAGGGCAAGGGAGCTGTTTTTT. Translation: CASSPSGRARELFF.

This clone occurred once. The rearrangement uses TRBV4-2 and TRBJ1-4; no firm D call. CDR3 length: 15 amino acids. Germline CDR1 and CDR2: LGHNA and YNFKEQ. The ends were cut back, 0 bases at V and 4 bases at J, with 9 bases in the middle. The CDR3 DNA reads as TGTGCCAGCAGCCAAGATCCAGGTATTAATGAAAAACTGTTTTTT. This codes for CASSQDPGINEKLFF.

Only a few counts were recorded for this clone. J is TRBJ2-5 and V is TRBV12-3 or TRBV12-4; D call uncertain. The V and J ends lost 6 bases and 1 base respectively, with 9 bases between them. The CDR3 sequence is 13 residues long. The CDR3 nucleotides read TGTGCCAGCAGCCCCCGCGTCCAAGAGACCCAGTACTTC. Encoded protein: CASSPRVQETQYF.

This CDR3 reads CAISEGTWDTIYF. The DNA for the CDR3 is TGTGCCATCAGTGAGGGGACATGGGACACCATATATTTT. The chain combines TRBV10-3 with TRBJ1-3; D is perhaps TRBD1 (6 bases). CDR1 and CDR2 from the germline V gene are ENHRY and SYGVKD. CDR3 length equals 13 residues. The V and J ends lost 2 bases and 8 bases respectively, with 10 bases between them.

The chain couples TRBV6-6 to TRBJ2-5; 11 bases are shared with TRBD1. From germline, CDR1 is MNHNY and CDR2 SVGAGI (reference sequence). Germline trimming cut 5 bases from V and 4 bases from J; bases unmatched to any gene: 6. The CDR3 consists of 15 residues. CDR3: CASSGWTGGAETQYF. The DNA of the CDR3 is TGTGCCAGCAGTGGGTGGACAGGGGGCGCAGAGACCCAGTACTTC.

This rearrangement joins TRBV5-4 to TRBJ2-1; 9 nucleotides agree with TRBD2. The CDR3 is 15 amino acids. Germline V CDR1 and CDR2: SGHNT, YYREEE (reference sequence). J was trimmed by 7 bases and V by 0 bases; bases with no gene match: 5. CDR3 DNA sequence: TGTGCCAGCAGCTTGGCGGCGGGAGGGCCTAATGAGCAGTTCTTC. As protein: CASSLAAGGPNEQFF.

The V gene is TRBV28, the J gene TRBJ1-5; D is unresolved. The CDR3 has 17 residues. V was shortened by 4 bases and J by 0 bases, with 16 bases between the two germline ends. In germline, CDR1 is MDHEN, CDR2 SYDVKM. This chain's CDR3 is CASSSPAASDSNQPQHF. CDR3 in DNA: TGTGCCAGCAGTTCCCCCGCCGCCTCAGATAGCAATCAGCCCCAGCATTTT.